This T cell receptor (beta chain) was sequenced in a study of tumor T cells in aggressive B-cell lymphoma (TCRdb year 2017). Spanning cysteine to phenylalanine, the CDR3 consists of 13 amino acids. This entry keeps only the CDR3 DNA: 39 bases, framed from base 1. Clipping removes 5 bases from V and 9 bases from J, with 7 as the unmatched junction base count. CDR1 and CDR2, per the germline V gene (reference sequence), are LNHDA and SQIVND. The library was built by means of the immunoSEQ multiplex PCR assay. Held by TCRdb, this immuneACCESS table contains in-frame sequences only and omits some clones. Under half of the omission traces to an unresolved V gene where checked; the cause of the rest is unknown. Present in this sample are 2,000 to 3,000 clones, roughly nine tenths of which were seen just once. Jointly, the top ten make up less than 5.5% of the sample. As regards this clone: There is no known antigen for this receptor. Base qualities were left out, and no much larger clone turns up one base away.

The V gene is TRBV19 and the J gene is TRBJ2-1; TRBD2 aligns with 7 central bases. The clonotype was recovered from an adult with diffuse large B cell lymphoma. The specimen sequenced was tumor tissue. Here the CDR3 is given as CASSWSSGVEQFF. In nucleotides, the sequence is TGTGCCAGTAGTTGGTCCAGCGGGGTTGAGCAGTTCTTC.